A selection of T cell receptor beta chains follows, all from one sample in a study of T cell repertoires in cytomegalovirus infection. TCRdb analysed the reads with MiXCR anew, one entry per CDR3 protein. The repertoire has hundreds of thousands of distinct CDR3 sequences, approximately 34% of them found once; the top ten carry more than 2.5%. The source material was PBMCs. These receptors were taken from a human donor in good health (CMV status not recorded). Some clones in this sample may be carry-over from other donors' samples. Both conserved end residues are part of each CDR3. The D gene is left open where the match is weak. Clone size is given for some rows only: seen once, a few or many times, or a class if the clone is expanded.

d_call: TRBD1
j_call: TRBJ1-3
v_call: TRBV20-1
clone_size: few
cdr3_aa: CSARAGQGRSGNTIYF
cdr3_nt: TGCAGTGCTAGAGCTGGACAGGGACGCTCTGGAAACACCATATATTTT

d_call: TRBD1
j_call: TRBJ1-2
v_call: TRBV11-2
clone_size: few
cdr3_aa: CASRHWTGGQGYTF
cdr3_nt: TGTGCCAGCCGCCACTGGACAGGGGGGCAGGGCTACACCTTC

d_call: TRBD1
j_call: TRBJ1-5
v_call: TRBV18
clone_size: -
cdr3_aa: CASSPTGDPQPQHF
cdr3_nt: TGTGCCAGCTCACCGACAGGGGATCCTCAGCCCCAGCATTTT

d_call: TRBD2
j_call: TRBJ2-1
v_call: TRBV4-1
clone_size: -
cdr3_aa: CASSQKNPAGGQFEQFF
cdr3_nt: TGCGCCAGCAGCCAAAAAAACCCAGCGGGGGGTCAATTCGAGCAGTTCTTC

d_call: TRBD2
j_call: TRBJ2-3
v_call: TRBV6-5
clone_size: -
cdr3_aa: CASSKQAGVLTDTQYF
cdr3_nt: TGTGCCAGCAGTAAACAAGCGGGAGTGCTTACAGATACGCAGTATTTT

d_call: -
j_call: TRBJ2-2
v_call: TRBV12-3/TRBV12-4
clone_size: many
cdr3_aa: CASSAQGWTGELFF
cdr3_nt: TGTGCCAGCAGTGCCCAAGGGTGGACCGGGGAGCTGTTTTTT

d_call: TRBD1
j_call: TRBJ2-7
v_call: TRBV7-9
clone_size: few
cdr3_aa: CASSALPGQAKSYEQYF
cdr3_nt: TGTGCCAGCAGCGCCCTGCCGGGACAGGCGAAATCTTACGAGCAGTACTTC

d_call: TRBD2
j_call: TRBJ2-7
v_call: TRBV28
clone_size: -
cdr3_aa: CASSVSGIPSYEQYF
cdr3_nt: TGTGCCAGCAGTGTTAGCGGGATCCCCTCCTACGAGCAGTACTTC

d_call: -
j_call: TRBJ1-4
v_call: TRBV5-1
clone_size: once
cdr3_aa: CASSSQTATNEKLFF
cdr3_nt: TGCGCCAGCAGCTCTCAGACGGCAACTAATGAAAAACTGTTTTTT

d_call: TRBD1
j_call: TRBJ2-3
v_call: TRBV10-3
clone_size: -
cdr3_aa: CAISDRGQFTDTQYF
cdr3_nt: TGTGCCATCAGTGACAGGGGGCAGTTCACAGATACGCAGTATTTT

d_call: TRBD1
j_call: TRBJ1-6
v_call: TRBV7-6
clone_size: many
cdr3_aa: CASSLGATGADSPLHF
cdr3_nt: TGTGCCAGCAGCTTAGGGGCCACAGGGGCGGATTCACCCCTCCACTTT

d_call: TRBD2
j_call: TRBJ2-2
v_call: TRBV24-1
clone_size: -
cdr3_aa: CATSDPGLAANTGELFF
cdr3_nt: TGTGCCACCAGTGACCCCGGACTAGCGGCAAACACCGGGGAGCTGTTTTTT

d_call: -
j_call: TRBJ2-7
v_call: TRBV5-1
clone_size: few
cdr3_aa: CASSLAQGQTYEQYF
cdr3_nt: TGCGCCAGCAGCTTGGCCCAGGGTCAAACCTACGAGCAGTACTTC

d_call: -
j_call: TRBJ2-7
v_call: TRBV7-8
clone_size: many
cdr3_aa: CASGRGDTYEQYF
cdr3_nt: TGTGCCAGCGGAAGAGGCGATACCTACGAGCAGTACTTC

d_call: -
j_call: TRBJ2-7
v_call: TRBV5-4
clone_size: -
cdr3_aa: CASSLSWGDEQYF
cdr3_nt: TGTGCCAGCAGCTTATCGTGGGGCGACGAGCAGTACTTC

d_call: -
j_call: TRBJ1-1
v_call: TRBV28
clone_size: -
cdr3_aa: CASTLREAAFF
cdr3_nt: TGTGCCAGCACCTTGAGGGAGGCAGCTTTCTTT

d_call: -
j_call: TRBJ2-6
v_call: TRBV20-1
clone_size: -
cdr3_aa: CSARPRETGANVLTF
cdr3_nt: TGCAGTGCTAGACCCAGGGAAACCGGGGCCAACGTCCTGACTTTC

d_call: -
j_call: TRBJ2-2
v_call: TRBV12-3/TRBV12-4
clone_size: few
cdr3_aa: CASRKPGRNTGELFF
cdr3_nt: TGTGCCAGCAGAAAGCCTGGCCGGAACACCGGGGAGCTGTTTTTT

d_call: TRBD2
j_call: TRBJ2-5
v_call: TRBV28
clone_size: -
cdr3_aa: CASSTPRGGGQETQYF
cdr3_nt: TGTGCCAGCAGTACTCCCCGTGGGGGGGGGCAAGAGACCCAGTACTTC

d_call: -
j_call: TRBJ2-5
v_call: TRBV28
clone_size: -
cdr3_aa: CAIPGPSRETQYF
cdr3_nt: TGTGCCATCCCGGGGCCCTCGAGAGAGACCCAGTACTTC

d_call: -
j_call: TRBJ2-7
v_call: TRBV7-2
clone_size: -
cdr3_aa: CASREIGYRDLTYEQYF
cdr3_nt: TGTGCCAGCAGGGAGATCGGTTACCGGGACTTGACCTACGAGCAGTACTTC

d_call: -
j_call: TRBJ1-3
v_call: TRBV18
clone_size: -
cdr3_aa: CASSPPVKSGNTIYF
cdr3_nt: TGTGCCAGCTCACCACCTGTTAAATCTGGAAACACCATATATTTT

d_call: TRBD1
j_call: TRBJ1-6
v_call: TRBV28
clone_size: -
cdr3_aa: CASTRLPGTDYNSPLHF
cdr3_nt: TGTGCCAGCACCCGACTTCCCGGGACAGATTATAATTCACCCCTCCACTTT

d_call: TRBD2
j_call: TRBJ2-7
v_call: TRBV7-8
clone_size: many
cdr3_aa: CASSLVQRGLAGGPYEQYF
cdr3_nt: TGTGCCAGCAGCTTAGTTCAGAGGGGGCTAGCGGGAGGGCCGTACGAGCAGTACTTC

d_call: TRBD1
j_call: TRBJ1-2
v_call: TRBV5-1
clone_size: -
cdr3_aa: CASSRGGAGYGYTF
cdr3_nt: TGCGCCAGCAGCAGAGGGGGCGCAGGCTATGGCTACACCTTC

d_call: -
j_call: TRBJ2-3
v_call: TRBV11-2
clone_size: few
cdr3_aa: CASSRLVSQTDTQYF
cdr3_nt: TGTGCCAGCAGCCGCTTGGTCAGCCAAACAGATACGCAGTATTTT

d_call: TRBD1
j_call: TRBJ1-3
v_call: TRBV29-1
clone_size: once
cdr3_aa: CSVGDRDSGNTIYF
cdr3_nt: TGCAGCGTCGGAGACAGGGATTCTGGAAACACCATATATTTT

d_call: -
j_call: TRBJ1-5
v_call: TRBV28
clone_size: few
cdr3_aa: CASSPLTDYQPQHF
cdr3_nt: TGTGCCAGCAGTCCTCTGACAGATTATCAGCCCCAGCATTTT

d_call: -
j_call: TRBJ1-2
v_call: TRBV7-9
clone_size: few
cdr3_aa: CASSLGASYGYTF
cdr3_nt: TGTGCCAGCAGCTTGGGGGCGTCCTATGGCTACACCTTC

d_call: TRBD2
j_call: TRBJ2-3
v_call: TRBV11-2
clone_size: -
cdr3_aa: CASSFRGGLAASDTQYF
cdr3_nt: TGTGCCAGCAGTTTTAGGGGGGGACTAGCCGCCTCTGATACGCAGTATTTT

d_call: -
j_call: TRBJ1-1
v_call: TRBV7-9
clone_size: -
cdr3_aa: CASSSGAGTEAFF
cdr3_nt: TGTGCCAGCAGCTCCGGTGCCGGCACTGAAGCTTTCTTT

d_call: TRBD1
j_call: TRBJ2-7
v_call: TRBV5-1
clone_size: few
cdr3_aa: CASKVRDRNYEQYF
cdr3_nt: TGCGCCAGCAAGGTCCGGGACAGAAACTACGAGCAGTACTTC

d_call: TRBD1
j_call: TRBJ1-2
v_call: TRBV6-8
clone_size: -
cdr3_aa: CASRQGRGIYGYTF
cdr3_nt: TGTGCCAGCCGACAGGGGCGAGGGATCTATGGCTACACCTTC

d_call: -
j_call: TRBJ2-7
v_call: TRBV18
clone_size: few
cdr3_aa: CASSPYGSTYEQYF
cdr3_nt: TGTGCCAGCTCACCATACGGTTCGACCTACGAGCAGTACTTC

d_call: -
j_call: TRBJ1-5
v_call: TRBV6-1
clone_size: many
cdr3_aa: CASRVNSGLQPQHF
cdr3_nt: TGTGCCAGCAGAGTGAATAGCGGTCTTCAGCCCCAGCATTTT

d_call: -
j_call: TRBJ2-2
v_call: TRBV3-1
clone_size: -
cdr3_aa: CASSQEIGNSVNTGELFF
cdr3_nt: TGTGCCAGCAGCCAAGAGATCGGTAATAGCGTGAACACCGGGGAGCTGTTTTTT

d_call: TRBD2
j_call: TRBJ2-1
v_call: TRBV12-3/TRBV12-4
clone_size: few
cdr3_aa: CASSSLASGSSFF
cdr3_nt: TGTGCCAGCAGTTCACTGGCTAGCGGGAGCTCGTTCTTC